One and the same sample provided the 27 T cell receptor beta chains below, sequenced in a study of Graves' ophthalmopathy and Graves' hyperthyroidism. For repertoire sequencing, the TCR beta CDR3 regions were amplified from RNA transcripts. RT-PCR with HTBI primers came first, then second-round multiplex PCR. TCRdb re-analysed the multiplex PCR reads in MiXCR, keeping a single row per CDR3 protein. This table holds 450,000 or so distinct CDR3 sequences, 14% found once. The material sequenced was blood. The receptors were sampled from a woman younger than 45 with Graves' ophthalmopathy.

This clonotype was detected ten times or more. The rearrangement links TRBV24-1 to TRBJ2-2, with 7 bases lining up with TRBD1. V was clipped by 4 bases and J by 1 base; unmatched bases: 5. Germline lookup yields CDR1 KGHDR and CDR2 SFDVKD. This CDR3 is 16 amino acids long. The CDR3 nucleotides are TGTGCCACCAGTGACCGAGGACAGGAGAACACCGGGGAGCTGTTTTTT. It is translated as CATSDRGQENTGELFF.

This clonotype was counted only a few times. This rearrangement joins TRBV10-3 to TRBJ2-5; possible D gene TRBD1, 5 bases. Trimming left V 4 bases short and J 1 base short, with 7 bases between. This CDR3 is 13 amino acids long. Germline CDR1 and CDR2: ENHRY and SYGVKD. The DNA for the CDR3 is TGTGCCATCAGTGGACAGACCCAAGAGACCCAGTACTTC. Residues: CAISGQTQETQYF.

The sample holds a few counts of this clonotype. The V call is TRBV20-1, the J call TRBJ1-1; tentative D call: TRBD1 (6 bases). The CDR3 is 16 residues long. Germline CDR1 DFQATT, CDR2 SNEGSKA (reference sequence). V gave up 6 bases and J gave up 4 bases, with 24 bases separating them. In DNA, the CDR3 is TGCAGTGCAAGAACGACAGGCCGAGGGAGTTTCACTGAAGCTTTCTTT. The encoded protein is CSARTTGRGSFTEAFF.

DNA for the CDR3: TGTGCCAGCAGCTTACCCCAGTCCTACGAGCAGTACTTC. This sequence encodes CASSLPQSYEQYF. The chain is built from TRBV7-2 and TRBJ2-7, with D uncertain. Trimming pared 2 bases from V and 1 base from J, leaving 6 bases between. Germline lookup yields CDR1 SGHTA and CDR2 FQGNSA. CDR3 length: 13 amino acids.

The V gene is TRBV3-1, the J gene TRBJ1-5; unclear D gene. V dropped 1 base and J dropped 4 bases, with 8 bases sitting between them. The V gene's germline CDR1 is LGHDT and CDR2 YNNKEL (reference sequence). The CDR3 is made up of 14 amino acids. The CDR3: CASSQGMTNQPQHF. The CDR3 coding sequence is TGTGCCAGCAGCCAAGGAATGACGAATCAGCCCCAGCATTTT.

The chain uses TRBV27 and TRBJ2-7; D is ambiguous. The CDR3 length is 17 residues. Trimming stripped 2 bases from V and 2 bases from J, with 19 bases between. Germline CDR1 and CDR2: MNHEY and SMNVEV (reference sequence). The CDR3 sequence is CASSLAADTGPTYEQYF. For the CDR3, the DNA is TGTGCCAGCAGTTTAGCTGCCGACACCGGCCCAACCTACGAGCAGTACTTC.

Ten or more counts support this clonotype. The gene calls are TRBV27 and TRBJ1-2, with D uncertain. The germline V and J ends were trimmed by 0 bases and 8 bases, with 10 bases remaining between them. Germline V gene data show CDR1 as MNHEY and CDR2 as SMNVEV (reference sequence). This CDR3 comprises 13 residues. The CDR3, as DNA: TGTGCCAGCAGTTTATCTCCGGGAAAGGGCTACACCTTC. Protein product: CASSLSPGKGYTF.

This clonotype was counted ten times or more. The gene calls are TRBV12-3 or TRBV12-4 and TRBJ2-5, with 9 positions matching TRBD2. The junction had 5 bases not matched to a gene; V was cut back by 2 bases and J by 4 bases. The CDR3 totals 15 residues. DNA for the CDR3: TGTGCCAGCAGTTTAAACCGCGGGGGGGGAGAGACCCAGTACTTC. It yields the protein CASSLNRGGGETQYF.

The CDR3: CASSQEGLAGGGTGELFF. The CDR3 bases are TGTGCCAGCAGCCAAGAAGGACTAGCGGGAGGAGGGACCGGGGAGCTGTTTTTT. The chain joins TRBV3-1 to TRBJ2-2, with TRBD2 identical over 14 bases. Germline CDR1 is LGHDT and CDR2 is YNNKEL (reference sequence). The CDR3 is 18 residues long. V lost 0 bases and J lost 5; bases outside the gene matches: 5.

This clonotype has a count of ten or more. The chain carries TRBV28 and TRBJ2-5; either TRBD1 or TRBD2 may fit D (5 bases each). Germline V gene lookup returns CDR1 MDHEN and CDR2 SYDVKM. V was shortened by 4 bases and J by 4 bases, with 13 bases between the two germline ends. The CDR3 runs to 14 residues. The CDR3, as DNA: TGTGCCAGCAGTTCCGACTTGAGGGGAGAGACCCAGTACTTC. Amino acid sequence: CASSSDLRGETQYF.

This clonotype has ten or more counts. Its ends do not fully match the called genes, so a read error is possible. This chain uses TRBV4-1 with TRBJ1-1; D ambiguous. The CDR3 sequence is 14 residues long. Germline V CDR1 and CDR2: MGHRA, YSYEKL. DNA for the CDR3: TGTGCCAGCTCACCCGGAGCGATGAACACTGAAGCTTTCTTT. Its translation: CASSPGAMNTEAFF.

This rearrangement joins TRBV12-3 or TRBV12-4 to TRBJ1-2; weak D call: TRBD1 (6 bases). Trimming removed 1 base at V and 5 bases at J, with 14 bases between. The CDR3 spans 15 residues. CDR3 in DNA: TGTGCCAGCAGTTTAGTGACAGGAGAGAGTTATGGCTACACCTTC. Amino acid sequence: CASSLVTGESYGYTF.

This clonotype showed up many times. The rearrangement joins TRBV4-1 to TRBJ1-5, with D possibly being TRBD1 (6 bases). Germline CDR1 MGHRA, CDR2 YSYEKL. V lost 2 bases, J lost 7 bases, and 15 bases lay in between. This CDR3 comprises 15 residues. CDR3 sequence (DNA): TGCGCCAGCAGCCAAATCGGGGGCAGAGGGCAGCCCCAGCATTTT. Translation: CASSQIGGRGQPQHF.

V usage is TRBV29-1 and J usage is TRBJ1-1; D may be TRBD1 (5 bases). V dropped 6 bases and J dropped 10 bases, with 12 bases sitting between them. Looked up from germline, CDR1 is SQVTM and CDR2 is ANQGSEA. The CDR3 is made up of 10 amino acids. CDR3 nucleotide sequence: TGCAGCGTCTTCGACAGAAGAGCTTTCTTT. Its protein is CSVFDRRAFF.

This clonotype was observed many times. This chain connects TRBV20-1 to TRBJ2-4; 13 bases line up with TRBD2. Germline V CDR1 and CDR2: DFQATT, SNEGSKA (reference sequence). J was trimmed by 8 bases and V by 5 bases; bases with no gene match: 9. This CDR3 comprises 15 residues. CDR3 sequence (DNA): TGCAGTGCTGCGAGACTAGCGGGAGGATCGGACATTCAGTACTTC. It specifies CSAARLAGGSDIQYF.

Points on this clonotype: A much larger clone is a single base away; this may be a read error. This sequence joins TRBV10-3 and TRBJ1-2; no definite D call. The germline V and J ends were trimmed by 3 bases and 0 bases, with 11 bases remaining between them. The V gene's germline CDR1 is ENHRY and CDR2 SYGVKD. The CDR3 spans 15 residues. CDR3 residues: CAISDTGSANYGYTF. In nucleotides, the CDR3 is TGTGCCATCAGTGATACCGGGTCAGCTAACTATGGCTACACCTTC.

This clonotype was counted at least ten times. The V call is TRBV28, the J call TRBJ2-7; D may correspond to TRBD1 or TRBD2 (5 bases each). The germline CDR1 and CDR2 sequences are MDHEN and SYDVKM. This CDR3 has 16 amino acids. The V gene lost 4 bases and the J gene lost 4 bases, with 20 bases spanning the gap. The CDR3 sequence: CASSSIGTGQTYEQYF. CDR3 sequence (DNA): TGTGCCAGCAGTTCAATTGGGACGGGCCAGACTTACGAGCAGTACTTC.

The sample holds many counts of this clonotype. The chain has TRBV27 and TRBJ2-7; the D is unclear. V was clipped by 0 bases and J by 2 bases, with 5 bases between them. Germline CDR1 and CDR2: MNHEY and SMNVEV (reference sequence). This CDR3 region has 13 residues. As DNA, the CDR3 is TGTGCCAGCAGTTTATCAGGGCCCTACGAGCAGTACTTC. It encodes CASSLSGPYEQYF.

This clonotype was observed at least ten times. For the CDR3, the DNA is TGTGCCTGGAGTGTACCACTGGTAGCTTTCTTT. This encodes CAWSVPLVAFF. The chain recombines TRBV30 with TRBJ1-1; unclear D gene. The germline CDR1 and CDR2 sequences are GTSNPN and SVGIG (reference sequence). This CDR3 has 11 amino acids. V was trimmed by 0 bases and J by 10 bases, leaving 9 bases between them.

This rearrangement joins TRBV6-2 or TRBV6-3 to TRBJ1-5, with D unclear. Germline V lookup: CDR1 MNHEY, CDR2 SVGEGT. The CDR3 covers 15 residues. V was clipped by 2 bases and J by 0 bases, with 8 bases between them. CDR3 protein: CASSYPQYSNQPQHF. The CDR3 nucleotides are TGTGCCAGCAGTTACCCCCAGTATAGCAATCAGCCCCAGCATTTT.

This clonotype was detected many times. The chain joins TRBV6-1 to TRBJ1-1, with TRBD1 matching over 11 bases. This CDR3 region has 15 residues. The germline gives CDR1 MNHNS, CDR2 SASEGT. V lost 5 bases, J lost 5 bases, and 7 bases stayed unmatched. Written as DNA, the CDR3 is TGTGCCAGCAGTCAATGGACAGGGGGCGTTACTGAAGCTTTCTTT. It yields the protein CASSQWTGGVTEAFF.

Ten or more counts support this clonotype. CDR3 protein: CASSVDGLAGAPYEQYF. The CDR3 nucleotides read TGCGCCAGCAGTGTCGATGGGCTAGCGGGAGCCCCCTACGAGCAGTACTTC. This sequence joins TRBV10-1 and TRBJ2-7, with 10 nucleotides matching TRBD2. V gave up 4 bases and J gave up 2 bases; unmatched junction bases: 11. The CDR3 covers 17 residues. From germline, CDR1 is WNHNN and CDR2 SYGVQD (reference sequence).

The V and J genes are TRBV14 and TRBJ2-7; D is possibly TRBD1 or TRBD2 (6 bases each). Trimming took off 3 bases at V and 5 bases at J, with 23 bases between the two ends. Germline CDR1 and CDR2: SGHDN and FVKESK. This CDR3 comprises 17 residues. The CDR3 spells CASSQRRAGERSHEQYF. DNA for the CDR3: TGTGCCAGCAGCCAGAGGAGGGCAGGGGAACGGTCGCACGAGCAGTACTTC.

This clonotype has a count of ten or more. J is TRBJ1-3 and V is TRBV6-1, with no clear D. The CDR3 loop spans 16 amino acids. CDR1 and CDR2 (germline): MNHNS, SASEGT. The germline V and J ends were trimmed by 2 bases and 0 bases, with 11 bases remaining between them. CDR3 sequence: CASSELDSYSGNTIYF. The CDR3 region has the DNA TGTGCCAGCAGTGAACTGGACTCTTACTCTGGAAACACCATATATTTT.

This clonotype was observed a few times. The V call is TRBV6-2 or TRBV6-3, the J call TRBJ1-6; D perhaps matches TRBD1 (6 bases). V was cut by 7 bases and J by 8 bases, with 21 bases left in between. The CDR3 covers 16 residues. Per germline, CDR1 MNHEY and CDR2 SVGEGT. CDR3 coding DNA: TGTGCCAGCACCCCCCACGGGACATTTAATGATTCACCCCTCCACTTT. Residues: CASTPHGTFNDSPLHF.

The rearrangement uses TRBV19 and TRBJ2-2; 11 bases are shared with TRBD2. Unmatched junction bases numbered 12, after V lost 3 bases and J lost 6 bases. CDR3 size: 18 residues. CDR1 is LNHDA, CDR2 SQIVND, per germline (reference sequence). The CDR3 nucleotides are TGTGCCAGTAGTATGGCTAGCGGGGGGTCAGCAGCCCCCGGGGAGCTGTTTTTT. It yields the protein CASSMASGGSAAPGELFF.

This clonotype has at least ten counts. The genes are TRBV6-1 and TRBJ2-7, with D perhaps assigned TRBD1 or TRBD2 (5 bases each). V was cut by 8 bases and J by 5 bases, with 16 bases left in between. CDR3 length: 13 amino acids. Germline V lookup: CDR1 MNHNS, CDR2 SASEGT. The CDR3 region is CASSGRGYHEQYF. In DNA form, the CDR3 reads TGTGCCAGCTCAGGACGGGGCTACCACGAGCAGTACTTC.